This paragraph covers one TCR beta chain sequence. The source of the sample is a study of blood T cell repertoires in COVID-19. Across the study: Collection of acute and convalescent COVID-19 samples took place in the United States, Italy and Spain.

Sequencing used immunoSEQ multiplex PCR; TCRdb keeps in-frame clones, though not all of them. Among some 180,000 clones listed, roughly 84% were seen once. Germline CDR1 reads LNHDA; CDR2 reads SQIVND (reference sequence). V dropped 10 bases and J dropped 5; count of bases not matched to a gene: 8. The CDR3 is 13 amino acids. Enrolment of Seattle patients took place during active infection, and they were followed longitudinally. The receptor was isolated from a woman in her 40s with COVID-19, enrolled during active disease. This chain connects TRBV19 to TRBJ1-5; 7 bases agree with TRBD1. Input material: peripheral blood. DNA for the CDR3: TGTGCCATCGGGACAGTTAGTCATCAGCCCCAGCATTTT. Protein sequence: CAIGTVSHQPQHF.